This TCR beta chain was observed in a study of T cell responses to AZD1222 COVID-19 vaccine. Study-level findings and limits: Repertoires were sampled only after the peak T cell response.

Concerning this clone: Its antigen is as yet unknown.

CDR1 is GTSNPN and CDR2 is SVGIG in the germline V gene (reference sequence). CDR3 length: 13 amino acids. The ends were cut back, 3 bases at V and 5 bases at J, with 13 bases in the middle. Assay used: immunoSEQ multiplex PCR; TCRdb lists only in-frame clones, some missing. The sample includes approximately 150,000 clones, just over 90% of them seen just once. The TCR originated in an adult in good health. This specimen was peripheral blood, taken on day 0 of AZD1222 vaccination. The chain employs TRBV30 and TRBJ1-1; D is ambiguous. The CDR3: CAWSGFNKTEAFF. CDR3 sequence (DNA): TGTGCCTGGAGCGGTTTCAATAAGACTGAAGCTTTCTTT.